A single sample gave rise to the 14 T cell receptor beta chains below, sequenced in a study of T cell repertoires in ileal Crohn's disease. Some clones are missing from TCRdb's copy, which holds only in-frame ones; the method was immunoSEQ multiplex PCR. Here the sample spans 15,000 or so clones, more than 60% being singletons. Indicated time point: neoterminal ileum biopsy at postoperative endoscopy, about 6 months after surgery. Sequences were obtained from ileal tissue. The source is an adult with Crohn's disease.

The chain employs TRBV5-5 and TRBJ1-5; 7 bases are a match to TRBD1. The CDR3 contains 15 residues. Germline V gene data show CDR1 as SGHKS and CDR2 as YYEKEE (reference sequence). J was trimmed by 3 bases and V by 3 bases; bases with no gene match: 6. The CDR3 bases are TGTGCCAGCAGCTATATGGACAGGAACAATCAGCCCCAGCATTTT. Protein sequence: CASSYMDRNNQPQHF.

The chain carries TRBV6-1 and TRBJ2-1; 7 bases are shared with TRBD1. The length of the CDR3 is 14 residues. After removal of 3 bases from V and 3 bases from J, the junction contained 2 bases not matched to a gene. The germline V gene encodes CDR1 MNHNS and CDR2 SASEGT. The CDR3 spells CASSDGTDYNEQFF. The DNA of the CDR3 is TGTGCCAGCAGTGATGGGACAGACTACAATGAGCAGTTCTTC.

In this sample, this clone turned up a few times. The genes are TRBV27 and TRBJ1-5; no clear D. V lost 6 bases and J lost 6, with 15 bases in between. Germline CDR1 MNHEY, CDR2 SMNVEV (reference sequence). CDR3 length: 14 residues. The CDR3 sequence: CASRLSRASQPQHF. The CDR3 DNA sequence: TGTGCCAGCAGGCTTTCCCGGGCGAGTCAGCCCCAGCATTTT.

The chain is built from TRBV18 and TRBJ1-2, with D uncertain. From germline, CDR1 is KGHSH and CDR2 LQKENI. Trimming removed 6 bases at V and 4 bases at J, with 12 bases between. CDR3 length equals 13 residues. The DNA for the CDR3 is TGTGCCAGCTCGGGTCCGGCGGGCTATGGCTACACCTTC. Encoded protein: CASSGPAGYGYTF.

The chain is built from TRBV27 and TRBJ2-2; maybe TRBD2 (7 bases). This CDR3 contains 16 residues. Germline CDR1 is MNHEY and CDR2 is SMNVEV (reference sequence). Trimming removed 6 bases at V and 5 bases at J, with 19 bases between. For the CDR3, the DNA is TGTGCCAGCAGACTGGCTGGGGGGGGCGGTACCGGGGAGCTGTTTTTT. It translates to CASRLAGGGGTGELFF.

The chain is built from TRBV10-3 and TRBJ2-3, with TRBD1 matching 7 bases. The V gene end was trimmed by 6 bases and the J gene end by 2 bases; junction bases not matched to a gene: 2. There are 13 residues in the CDR3. Germline CDR1 reads ENHRY; CDR2 reads SYGVKD. CDR3 residues: CAISTGDTDTQYF. In DNA, the CDR3 is TGTGCCATCAGCACAGGGGACACAGATACGCAGTATTTT.

The chain carries TRBV19 and TRBJ1-1, with a weak D call TRBD1 (5 bases). V shed 8 bases and J shed 4 bases, with 11 bases lying between them. Germline CDR1 reads LNHDA; CDR2 reads SQIVND (reference sequence). CDR3 length: 12 residues. The CDR3, as DNA: TGTGCCAGTGAGCGGGGGGGCACTGAAGCTTTCTTT. Protein product: CASERGGTEAFF. The complete variable domain, with remaining parts taken from reference TRBV19 and TRBJ1-1, reads DGGITQSPKYLFRKEGQNVTLSCEQNLNHDAMYWYRQDPGQGLRLIYYSQIVNDFQKGDIAEGYSVSREKKESFPLTVTSAQKNPTAFYLCASERGGTEAFFGQGTRLTVV.

The chain couples TRBV7-8 to TRBJ1-2; a possible D gene is TRBD1 (5 bases). The CDR3 has 13 amino acids. CDR1 and CDR2 from the germline V gene are SGHVS and FQNEAQ. V was pared by 4 bases and J by 5 bases, with 11 bases between. CDR3 protein: CASSSRQQYGYTF. DNA for the CDR3: TGTGCCAGCAGCTCGCGACAGCAGTATGGCTACACCTTC.

For the CDR3, the DNA is TGTGCCAGCAGACAAGGTCCCGGCAGCCAGCCCCAGCATTTT. Its protein product is CASRQGPGSQPQHF. The chain is built from TRBV6-5 and TRBJ1-5; D gene unclear. The CDR3 runs 14 residues. Per the germline V gene, CDR1 is MNHEY and CDR2 is SVGAGI. V was trimmed by 6 bases and J by 7 bases, leaving 16 bases between them.

The V and J genes are TRBV7-9 and TRBJ2-3; the D gene is possibly TRBD1 (6 bases). CDR1 and CDR2 (germline): SEHNR, FQNEAQ (reference sequence). Trimming removed 1 base from V and 1 base from J, with 9 bases in between. This CDR3 contains 15 residues. The CDR3 is CASSLGGGGTDTQYF. DNA of the CDR3: TGTGCCAGCAGCTTAGGTGGGGGCGGCACAGATACGCAGTATTTT.

The gene calls are TRBV5-1 and TRBJ2-1; the D is unclear. Germline CDR1 is SGHRS and CDR2 is YFSETQ. V shed 2 bases and J shed 7 bases, with 10 bases lying between them. CDR3 length: 13 amino acids. In nucleotides, the CDR3 is TGCGCCAGCAGCTTCTCACAGTTTAATGAGCAGTTCTTC. Protein product: CASSFSQFNEQFF.

V usage is TRBV15 and J usage is TRBJ1-4; a possible D gene is TRBD1 (6 bases). V dropped 6 bases and J dropped 8 bases, with 13 bases sitting between them. This CDR3 comprises 13 residues. Germline assignment: CDR1 LNHNV and CDR2 YYDKDF (reference sequence). The CDR3 DNA reads TGTGCCACCAGTCGGACGAGGGGGGAAAAACTGTTTTTT. It encodes CATSRTRGEKLFF.

Only a few counts were recorded for this clone. The chain recombines TRBV5-4 with TRBJ1-4; the D is unclear. Germline V gene sequence: CDR1 SGHNT, CDR2 YYREEE (reference sequence). The length of the CDR3 is 15 residues. Trimming took 2 bases from V and 0 from J, leaving 8 bases between them. This CDR3 reads CASSFMGPTNEKLFF. In DNA form, the CDR3 reads TGTGCCAGCAGCTTCATGGGCCCAACTAATGAAAAACTGTTTTTT.

V gene TRBV7-2 combines with J gene TRBJ2-5; 9 positions agree with TRBD2. Germline V gene sequence: CDR1 SGHTA, CDR2 FQGNSA. The CDR3 is 15 residues long. The ends lost 1 base at V and 9 bases at J; junction bases unmatched: 9. The CDR3 region has the DNA TGTGCCAGCAGCTTAGAGGGCGGGAGGGCCATGGCCCAGTACTTC. This translates into CASSLEGGRAMAQYF.